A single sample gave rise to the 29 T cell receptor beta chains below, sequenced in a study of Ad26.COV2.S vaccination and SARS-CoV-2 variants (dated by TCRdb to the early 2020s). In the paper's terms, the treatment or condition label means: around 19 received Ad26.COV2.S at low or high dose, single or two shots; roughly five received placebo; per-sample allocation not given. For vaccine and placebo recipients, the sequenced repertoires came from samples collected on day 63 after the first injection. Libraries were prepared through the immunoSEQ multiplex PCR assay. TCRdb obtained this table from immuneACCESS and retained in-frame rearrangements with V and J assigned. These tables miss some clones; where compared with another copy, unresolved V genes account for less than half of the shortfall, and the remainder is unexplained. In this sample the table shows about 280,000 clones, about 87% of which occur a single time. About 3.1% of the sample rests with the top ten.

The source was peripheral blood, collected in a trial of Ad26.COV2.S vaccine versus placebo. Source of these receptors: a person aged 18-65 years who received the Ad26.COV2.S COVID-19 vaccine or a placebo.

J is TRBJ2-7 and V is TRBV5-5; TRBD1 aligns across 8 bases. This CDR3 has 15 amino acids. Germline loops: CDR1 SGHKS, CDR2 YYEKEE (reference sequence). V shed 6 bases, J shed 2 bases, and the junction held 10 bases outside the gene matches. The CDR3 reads CASNHGTGAPYEQYF. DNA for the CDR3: TGTGCCAGCAACCATGGGACAGGCGCGCCCTACGAGCAGTACTTC.

The CDR3 protein is CASSQAGKGLNEQFF. The CDR3 DNA reads as TGCGCCAGCAGCCAAGCGGGAAAAGGGTTGAATGAGCAGTTCTTC. The chain has TRBV4-1 and TRBJ2-1, with D possibly TRBD2 on 5 matching bases. V was pared by 1 base and J by 7 bases, with 14 bases between. CDR3 length equals 15 residues. Looked up from germline, CDR1 is MGHRA and CDR2 is YSYEKL.

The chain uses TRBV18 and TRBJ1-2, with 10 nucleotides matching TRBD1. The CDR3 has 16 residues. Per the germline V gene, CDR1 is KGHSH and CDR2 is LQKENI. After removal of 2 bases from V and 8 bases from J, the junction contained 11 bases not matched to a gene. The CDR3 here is CASSPGDRGLTNGYTF. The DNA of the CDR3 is TGTGCCAGCTCACCAGGGGACAGGGGTTTGACTAACGGCTACACCTTC.

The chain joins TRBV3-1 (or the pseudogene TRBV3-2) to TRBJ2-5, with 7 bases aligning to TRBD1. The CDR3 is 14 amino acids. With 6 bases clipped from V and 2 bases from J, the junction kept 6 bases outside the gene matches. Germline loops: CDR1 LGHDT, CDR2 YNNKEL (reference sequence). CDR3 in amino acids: CASSYRQGQETQYF. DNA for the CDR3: TGTGCCAGCAGTTACCGACAGGGTCAAGAGACCCAGTACTTC.

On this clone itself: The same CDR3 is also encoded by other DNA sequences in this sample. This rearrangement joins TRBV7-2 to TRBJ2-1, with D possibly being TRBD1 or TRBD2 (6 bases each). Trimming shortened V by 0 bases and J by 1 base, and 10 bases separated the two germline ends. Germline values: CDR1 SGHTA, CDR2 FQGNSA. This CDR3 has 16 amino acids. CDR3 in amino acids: CASSLAGGRSYNEQFF. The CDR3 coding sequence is TGTGCCAGCAGCTTAGCGGGGGGCAGATCCTACAATGAGCAGTTCTTC.

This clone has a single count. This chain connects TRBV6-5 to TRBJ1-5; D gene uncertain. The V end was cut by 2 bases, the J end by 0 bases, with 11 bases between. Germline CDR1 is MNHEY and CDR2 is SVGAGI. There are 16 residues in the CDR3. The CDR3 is CASSYGVMDSNQPQHF. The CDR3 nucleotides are TGTGCCAGCAGTTACGGGGTGATGGATAGCAATCAGCCCCAGCATTTT.

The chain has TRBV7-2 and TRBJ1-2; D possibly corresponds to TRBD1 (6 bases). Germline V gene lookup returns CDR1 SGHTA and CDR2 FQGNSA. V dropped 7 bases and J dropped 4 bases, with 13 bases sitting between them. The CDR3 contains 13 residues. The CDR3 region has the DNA TGTGCCAGCACCGAAGGGGGTGCCTATGGCTACACCTTC. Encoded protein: CASTEGGAYGYTF.

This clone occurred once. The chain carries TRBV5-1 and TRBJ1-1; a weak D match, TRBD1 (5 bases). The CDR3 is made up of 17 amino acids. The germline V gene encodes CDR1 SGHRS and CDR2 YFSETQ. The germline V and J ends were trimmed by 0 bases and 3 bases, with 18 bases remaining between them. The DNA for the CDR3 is TGCGCCAGCAGCTTGGCGGCGGGGACTCCGGGGGACACTGAAGCTTTCTTT. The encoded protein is CASSLAAGTPGDTEAFF.

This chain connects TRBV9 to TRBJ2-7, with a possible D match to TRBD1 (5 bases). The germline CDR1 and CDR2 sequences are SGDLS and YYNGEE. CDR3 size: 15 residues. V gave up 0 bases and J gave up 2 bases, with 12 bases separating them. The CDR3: CASSVGPAGPYEQYF. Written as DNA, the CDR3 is TGTGCCAGCAGCGTAGGACCGGCAGGGCCCTACGAGCAGTACTTC.

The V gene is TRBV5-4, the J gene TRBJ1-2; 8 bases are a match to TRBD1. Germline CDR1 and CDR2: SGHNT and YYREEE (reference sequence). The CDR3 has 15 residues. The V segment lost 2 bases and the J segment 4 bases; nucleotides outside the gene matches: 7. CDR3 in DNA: TGTGCCAGCAGCTTCGAGGACAGGGCCTTCTATGGCTACACCTTC. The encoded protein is CASSFEDRAFYGYTF.

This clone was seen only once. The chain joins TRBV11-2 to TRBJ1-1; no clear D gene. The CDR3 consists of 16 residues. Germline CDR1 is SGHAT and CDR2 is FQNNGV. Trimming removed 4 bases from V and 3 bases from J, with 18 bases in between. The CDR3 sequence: CASSYPTWARDTEAFF. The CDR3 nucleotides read TGTGCCAGCAGCTACCCCACGTGGGCGAGGGACACTGAAGCTTTCTTT.

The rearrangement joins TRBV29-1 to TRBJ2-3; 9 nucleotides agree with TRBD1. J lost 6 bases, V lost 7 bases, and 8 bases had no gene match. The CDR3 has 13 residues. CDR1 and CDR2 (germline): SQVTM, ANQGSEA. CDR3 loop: CSGKQGAGDTQYF. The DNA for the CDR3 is TGCAGCGGTAAACAGGGGGCTGGGGATACGCAGTATTTT.

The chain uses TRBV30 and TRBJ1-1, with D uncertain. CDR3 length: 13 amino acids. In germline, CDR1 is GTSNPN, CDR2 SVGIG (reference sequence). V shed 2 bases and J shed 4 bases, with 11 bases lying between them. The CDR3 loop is CAWSPSQSTEAFF. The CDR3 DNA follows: TGTGCCTGGAGTCCCTCCCAGAGCACTGAAGCTTTCTTT.

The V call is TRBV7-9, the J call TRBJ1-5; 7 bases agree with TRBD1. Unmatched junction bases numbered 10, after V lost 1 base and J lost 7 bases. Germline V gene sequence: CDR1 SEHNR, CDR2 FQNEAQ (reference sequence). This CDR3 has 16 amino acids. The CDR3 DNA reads TGTGCCAGCAGCTTAGTGTCAGGGGACAGAAGACAGCCCCAGCATTTT. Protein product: CASSLVSGDRRQPQHF.

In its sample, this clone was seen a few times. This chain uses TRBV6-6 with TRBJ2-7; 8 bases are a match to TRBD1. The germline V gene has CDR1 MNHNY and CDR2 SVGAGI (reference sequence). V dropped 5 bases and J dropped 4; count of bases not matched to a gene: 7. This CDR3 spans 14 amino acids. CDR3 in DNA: TGTGCCAGCAGTCAACTGACAGGGGAGTACGAGCAGTACTTC. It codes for CASSQLTGEYEQYF.

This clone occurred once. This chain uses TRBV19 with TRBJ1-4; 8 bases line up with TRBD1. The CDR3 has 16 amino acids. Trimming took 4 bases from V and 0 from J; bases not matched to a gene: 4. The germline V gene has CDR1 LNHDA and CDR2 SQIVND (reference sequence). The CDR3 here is CASSRTGSATNEKLFF. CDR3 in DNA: TGTGCCAGTAGTAGGACAGGGAGTGCAACTAATGAAAAACTGTTTTTT.

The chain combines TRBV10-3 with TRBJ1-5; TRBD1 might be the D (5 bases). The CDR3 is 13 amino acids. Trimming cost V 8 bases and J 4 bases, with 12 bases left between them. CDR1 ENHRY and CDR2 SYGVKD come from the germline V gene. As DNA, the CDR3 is TGTGCCATCCCCGGGGGGGGGAATCAGCCCCAGCATTTT. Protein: CAIPGGGNQPQHF.

CDR3 in DNA: TGTGCCAGTAGTATTTTGATCCAGGATCAATACGAGCAGTACTTC. It codes for CASSILIQDQYEQYF. This sequence joins TRBV19 and TRBJ2-7; D is unclear. Germline loops: CDR1 LNHDA, CDR2 SQIVND (reference sequence). V was shortened by 3 bases and J by 4 bases, with 16 bases between the two germline ends. The CDR3 is 15 residues long.

The CDR3 spells CASSLGAGEPQHF. Here the CDR3 DNA reads TGTGCCAGCAGCTTGGGAGCGGGGGAGCCCCAGCATTTT. The rearrangement uses TRBV7-9 and TRBJ1-5, with D perhaps matching TRBD1 (5 bases). V lost 3 bases, J lost 8 bases, and 11 bases lay in between. CDR3 length: 13 amino acids. Germline loops: CDR1 SEHNR, CDR2 FQNEAQ (reference sequence).

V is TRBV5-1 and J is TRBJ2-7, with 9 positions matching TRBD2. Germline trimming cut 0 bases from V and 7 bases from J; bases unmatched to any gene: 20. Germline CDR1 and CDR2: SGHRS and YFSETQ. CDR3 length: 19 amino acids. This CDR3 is CASSLAGRGAIAGAGEQYF. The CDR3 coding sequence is TGCGCCAGCAGCTTGGCGGGAAGGGGGGCGATAGCGGGAGCTGGAGAGCAGTACTTC. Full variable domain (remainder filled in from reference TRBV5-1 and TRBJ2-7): KAGVTQTPRYLIKTRGQQVTLSCSPISGHRSVSWYQQTPGQGLQFLFEYFSETQRNKGNFPGRFSGRQFSNSRSEMNVSTLELGDSALYLCASSLAGRGAIAGAGEQYFGPGTRLTVT.

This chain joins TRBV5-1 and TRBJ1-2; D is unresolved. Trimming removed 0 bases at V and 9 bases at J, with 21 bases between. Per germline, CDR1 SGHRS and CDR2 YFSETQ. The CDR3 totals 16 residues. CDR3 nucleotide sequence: TGCGCCAGCAGCTTGGCCTTTGGGCCGGGATCCGAGAGCTACACCTTC. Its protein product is CASSLAFGPGSESYTF.

In DNA, the CDR3 is TGCGCCAGCAGCTTAGGACTAGCGGCATACCAAGAGACCCAGTACTTC. Translated: CASSLGLAAYQETQYF. The chain combines TRBV5-1 with TRBJ2-5; 10 bases align to TRBD2. CDR1 SGHRS and CDR2 YFSETQ come from the germline V gene. The CDR3 has 16 residues. The V segment lost 2 bases and the J segment 0 bases; nucleotides outside the gene matches: 4.

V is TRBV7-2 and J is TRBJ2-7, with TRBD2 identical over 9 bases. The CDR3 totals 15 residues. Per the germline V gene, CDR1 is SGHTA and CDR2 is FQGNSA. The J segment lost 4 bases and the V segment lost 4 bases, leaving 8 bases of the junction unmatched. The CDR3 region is CASSSSSGRNYEQYF. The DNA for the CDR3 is TGTGCCAGCAGCTCGAGCAGCGGGAGGAATTACGAGCAGTACTTC.

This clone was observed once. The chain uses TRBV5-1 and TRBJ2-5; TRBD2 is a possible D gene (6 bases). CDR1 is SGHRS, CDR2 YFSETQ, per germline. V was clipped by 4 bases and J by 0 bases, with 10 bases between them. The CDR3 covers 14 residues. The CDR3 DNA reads TGCGCCAGCAGCCCCGGGACTTACCAAGAGACCCAGTACTTC. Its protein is CASSPGTYQETQYF.

The CDR3 is CASSLTGSNSPLHF. The CDR3 DNA follows: TGTGCCAGCAGCTTAACAGGTTCGAATTCACCCCTCCACTTT. V usage is TRBV7-9 and J usage is TRBJ1-6, with a possible D match to TRBD1 (5 bases). The CDR3 is made up of 14 amino acids. V dropped 2 bases and J dropped 7 bases, with 9 bases sitting between them. CDR1 is SEHNR, CDR2 FQNEAQ, per germline (reference sequence).

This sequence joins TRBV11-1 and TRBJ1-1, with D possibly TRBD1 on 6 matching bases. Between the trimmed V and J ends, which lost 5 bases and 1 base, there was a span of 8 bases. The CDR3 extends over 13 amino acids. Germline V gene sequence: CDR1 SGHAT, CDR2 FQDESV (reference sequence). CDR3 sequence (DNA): TGTGCCAGCAGCCCCAGGGGGAACACTGAAGCTTTCTTT. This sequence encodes CASSPRGNTEAFF.

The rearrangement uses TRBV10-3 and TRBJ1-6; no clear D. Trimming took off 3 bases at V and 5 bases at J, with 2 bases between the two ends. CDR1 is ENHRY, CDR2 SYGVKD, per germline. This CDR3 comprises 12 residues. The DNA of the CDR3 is TGTGCCATCAGTGAAAATAATTCACCCCTCCACTTT. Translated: CAISENNSPLHF.

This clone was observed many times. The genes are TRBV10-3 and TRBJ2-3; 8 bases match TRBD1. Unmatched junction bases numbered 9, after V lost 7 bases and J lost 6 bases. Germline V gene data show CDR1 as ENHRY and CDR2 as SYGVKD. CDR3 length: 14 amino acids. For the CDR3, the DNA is TGTGCCATCAACCCAGGGGGCAGGGGGGATACGCAGTATTTT. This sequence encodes CAINPGGRGDTQYF.

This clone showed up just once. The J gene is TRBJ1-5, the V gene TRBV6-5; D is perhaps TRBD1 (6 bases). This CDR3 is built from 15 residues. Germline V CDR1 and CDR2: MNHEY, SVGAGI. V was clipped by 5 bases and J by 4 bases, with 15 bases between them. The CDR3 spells CASSISGGGNQPQHF. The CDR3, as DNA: TGTGCCAGCAGTATCTCGGGGGGCGGTAATCAGCCCCAGCATTTT.